One sample yielded the 16 T cell receptor beta chains listed below, sequenced in a study of CD8 T cells in ankylosing spondylitis. Study-level results: There was a TCR beta motif, made of fewer than 10 highly homologous variants, that appeared characteristic of ankylosing spondylitis blood.

From the 5' RACE reads, TCRdb called clonotypes with MiXCR, one entry per CDR3 protein. The sample has more than 250,000 distinct CDR3 sequences, 7.5% to 9% seen once. These receptors' antigens are unknown. Sequenced sample: blood, either unsorted or a sorted T cell fraction (not recorded which). The receptors were sampled from a male donor with ankylosing spondylitis.

The V call is TRBV19, the J call TRBJ2-7; the match to TRBD2 covers 8 bases. The length of the CDR3 is 17 residues. The germline CDR1 and CDR2 sequences are LNHDA and SQIVND (reference sequence). Trimming at V came to 4 bases and at J to 0 bases, leaving 11 bases not matched to a gene. The CDR3 DNA sequence: TGTGCCAGTAGTACAAGGGCCCTTAGCGGGGACTCCTACGAGCAGTACTTC. Translated, it gives CASSTRALSGDSYEQYF. Together with reference TRBV19 and TRBJ2-7, the CDR3 gives the full variable domain: DGGITQSPKYLFRKEGQNVTLSCEQNLNHDAMYWYRQDPGQGLRLIYYSQIVNDFQKGDIAEGYSVSREKKESFPLTVTSAQKNPTAFYLCASSTRALSGDSYEQYFGPGTRLTVT.

The chain combines TRBV9 with TRBJ1-2, with 11 bases matching TRBD1. The CDR3 is 15 residues long. V lost 3 bases to trimming and J lost 4 bases; unmatched junction nucleotides: 5. Germline CDR1 SGDLS, CDR2 YYNGEE. Here the CDR3 DNA reads TGTGCCAGCAGCGCCCCGGGACAGGGGGGCTATGGCTACACCTTC. It translates to CASSAPGQGGYGYTF.

Only a few counts were recorded for this clonotype. V gene TRBV20-1 combines with J gene TRBJ2-2, with TRBD2 matching 14 bases. Germline V gives CDR1 DFQATT, CDR2 SNEGSKA (reference sequence). After removal of 5 bases from V and 5 bases from J, the junction contained 13 bases not matched to a gene. CDR3 size: 18 residues. The CDR3 here is CSAVGLAGDRSSTGELFF. As DNA, the CDR3 is TGCAGTGCTGTGGGACTAGCGGGAGACCGATCTAGTACCGGGGAGCTGTTTTTT.

This clonotype occurred many times. The CDR3 region has the DNA TGTGCCAGCAGCCCCGTCCCGACAGGGTTTCGGTACGAGCAGTACTTC. Encoded protein: CASSPVPTGFRYEQYF. The chain joins TRBV27 to TRBJ2-7; TRBD1 matches at 7 bases. Germline V gene lookup returns CDR1 MNHEY and CDR2 SMNVEV (reference sequence). There are 16 residues in the CDR3. V lost 6 bases and J lost 4; bases outside the gene matches: 15.

In this sample, this clonotype turned up a few times. V gene TRBV6-2 or TRBV6-3 combines with J gene TRBJ2-7; TRBD2 matches 12 bases. This CDR3 has 18 amino acids. Germline assignment: CDR1 MNHEY and CDR2 SVGEGT. J gave up 2 bases and V 2 bases, and 10 bases lay outside the gene matches. The CDR3 sequence: CASSYLPWTSGETYEQYF. Here the CDR3 DNA reads TGTGCCAGCAGTTACCTGCCTTGGACTAGCGGGGAGACCTACGAGCAGTACTTC.

There are a few counts of this clonotype. The chain carries TRBV3-1 and TRBJ2-7; no clear D. Germline V gene data show CDR1 as LGHDT and CDR2 as YNNKEL (reference sequence). V was clipped by 0 bases and J by 9 bases, with 15 bases between them. This CDR3 is built from 14 residues. Here the CDR3 DNA reads TGTGCCAGCAGCCAAGACCCGTCGTTAAATCGGCAGTACTTC. This codes for CASSQDPSLNRQYF.

The J gene is TRBJ2-3, the V gene TRBV7-2, with 11 bases lining up with TRBD2. CDR1 is SGHTA, CDR2 FQGNSA, per germline. There are 17 residues in the CDR3. Trimming took 0 bases from V and 2 from J; bases not matched to a gene: 4. The DNA for the CDR3 is TGTGCCAGCAGCTTAGCGGCGACTAGCGGGACCACAGATACGCAGTATTTT. Translation gives CASSLAATSGTTDTQYF.

In its sample, this clonotype was seen many times. The chain links TRBV20-1 to TRBJ2-5; 8 bases line up with TRBD2. The CDR3 spans 14 residues. Unmatched junction bases numbered 4, after V lost 1 base and J lost 3 bases. Per germline, CDR1 DFQATT and CDR2 SNEGSKA (reference sequence). CDR3 nucleotide sequence: TGCAGTGCTAGAGCCAAACTAGCGGAAGAGACCCAGTACTTC. Its protein is CSARAKLAEETQYF.

This clonotype was seen ten or more times. The chain joins TRBV10-2 to TRBJ2-1; D is uncertain. There are 13 residues in the CDR3. CDR1 WSHSY and CDR2 SAAADI come from the germline V gene. Trimming cost V 5 bases and J 5 bases, with 10 bases left between them. CDR3 sequence (DNA): TGCGCCAGCAGTCCACGGAGAGACAATGAGCAGTTCTTC. Protein: CASSPRRDNEQFF.

In its sample, this clonotype was seen a few times. The chain links TRBV6-5 to TRBJ1-5; D is unresolved. Germline values: CDR1 MNHEY, CDR2 SVGAGI. The CDR3 has 13 amino acids. The V and J ends lost 2 bases and 6 bases respectively, with 8 bases between them. CDR3 coding DNA: TGTGCCAGCAGTTACAGGGCGCGTCAGCCCCAGCATTTT. Amino acid sequence: CASSYRARQPQHF.

The J gene is TRBJ1-2, the V gene TRBV19; 7 nucleotides agree with TRBD1. The CDR3 covers 17 residues. V lost 6 bases, J lost 3 bases, and 16 bases stayed unmatched. Germline CDR1 reads LNHDA; CDR2 reads SQIVND (reference sequence). The CDR3 nucleotides are TGTGCCAGTAGGCAGACAGGGTACATATCAGAGGACTATGGCTACACCTTC. Encoded protein: CASRQTGYISEDYGYTF.

The chain employs TRBV21-1 and TRBJ2-3; TRBD1 reflects the table's D call only, with no check against the DNA. TRBV21-1 is a listed pseudogene. The CDR3 runs to 15 residues. The CDR3 region is CASSLSGHSTDTQYF. DNA for the CDR3: TGTGCCAGCAGTCTCTCGGGACATAGCACAGATACGCAGTATTTT.

This clonotype was detected ten times or more. The chain employs TRBV18 and TRBJ1-1; D not resolved. V dropped 2 bases and J dropped 4 bases, with 11 bases sitting between them. Germline CDR1 KGHSH, CDR2 LQKENI. This CDR3 has 14 residues. CDR3: CASSPIQAATEAFF. As DNA, the CDR3 is TGTGCCAGCTCACCAATCCAGGCGGCCACTGAAGCTTTCTTT.

This clonotype appeared a few times. V gene TRBV20-1 combines with J gene TRBJ2-2, with TRBD1 identical over 8 bases. CDR3 size: 15 residues. V shed 2 bases, J shed 2 bases, and the junction held 4 bases outside the gene matches. The germline gives CDR1 DFQATT, CDR2 SNEGSKA (reference sequence). The CDR3 here is CSARKTGVNTGELFF. CDR3 DNA: TGCAGTGCTAGAAAGACAGGGGTTAACACCGGGGAGCTGTTTTTT.

DNA for the CDR3: TGTGCCAGCAGCATGACGGCAAGCTCCTATAATTCACCCCTCCACTTT. It specifies CASSMTASSYNSPLHF. V and J are TRBV2 and TRBJ1-6; D is ambiguous. The germline V gene has CDR1 SNHLY and CDR2 FYNNEI. CDR3 length equals 16 residues. V lost 6 bases and J 0 bases, leaving 12 bases between the germline ends.

A few counts support this clonotype. This chain joins TRBV5-6 and TRBJ2-3; D unresolved. The CDR3 length is 16 residues. From germline, CDR1 is SGHDT and CDR2 YYEEEE. Trimming cost V 4 bases and J 3 bases, with 18 bases left between them. The DNA for the CDR3 is TGTGCCAGCAGCCCCCTGGTCGCGATTGGTACAGATACGCAGTATTTT. As protein: CASSPLVAIGTDTQYF.